These T cell receptor beta chains were read from a single sample in a study of graft-versus-host responses after intestinal transplantation. Sequencing was performed with immunoSEQ multiplex PCR; in TCRdb, only in-frame clones are kept and a portion is missing. The sample has about 26,000 clones; roughly 82% are singletons. Their antigen targets remain unknown. The sample consisted of unstimulated CD4+ T cells sorted from spleen or lymph node cells, taken before intestinal transplant. Receptor source: a human donor who received an intestinal transplant. Each CDR3 is given with its conserved first and last residue. A D gene is named only where the DNA matches it firmly. Expanded clones get a size class; other rows say once, few or many, or leave the size out.

TRBJ2-2 - TRBV10-1 TRBD2 CASSESSGDTGELFF TGCGCCAGCAGTGAGTCTAGCGGGGACACCGGGGAGCTGTTTTTT
TRBJ2-7 - TRBV6-5 - CASSNSLGGEQYF TGTGCCAGCAGTAACTCCCTGGGGGGAGAGCAGTACTTC
TRBJ2-3 - TRBV5-5 - CASSLAWGSTDTQYF TGTGCCAGCAGCTTGGCCTGGGGTAGCACAGATACGCAGTATTTT
TRBJ1-6 - TRBV5-1 - CASSLDNSPLHF TGCGCCAGCAGCTTGGACAATTCACCCCTCCACTTT
TRBJ2-7 few TRBV15 - CATSRDPGNEQYF TGTGCCACCAGCAGAGATCCGGGAAACGAGCAGTACTTC
TRBJ2-7 - TRBV2 TRBD1 CASSDGQGGRYEQYF TGTGCCAGCAGTGATGGACAGGGGGGACGGTACGAGCAGTACTTC
TRBJ2-7 - TRBV6-6 - CASSYSDRAYEQYF TGTGCCAGCAGTTACTCGGACAGAGCCTACGAGCAGTACTTC
TRBJ2-3 - TRBV5-1 - CASSLDHRESTDTQYF TGCGCCAGCAGCTTGGACCACAGGGAGAGCACAGATACGCAGTATTTT
TRBJ1-1 - TRBV6-1 - CAVRRGLNTEAFF TGTGCCGTACGGAGGGGCCTGAACACTGAAGCTTTCTTT
TRBJ2-1 - TRBV2 TRBD2 CASSEALAGPYNEQFF TGTGCCAGCAGTGAAGCACTAGCGGGCCCCTACAATGAGCAGTTCTTC
TRBJ2-7 - TRBV16 - CASSPTIPPRRQKRYEQYF TGTGCCAGCAGCCCAACAATACCCCCTCGACGGCAAAAACGCTACGAGCAGTACTTC
TRBJ1-1 - TRBV28 TRBD1 CASSSPSGGWNTEAFF TGTGCCAGCAGTTCACCTTCAGGGGGCTGGAACACTGAAGCTTTCTTT
TRBJ2-1 - TRBV5-1 TRBD1 CASSTGQGEQFF TGCGCCAGCAGCACCGGACAGGGAGAACAGTTCTTC
TRBJ2-7 - TRBV5-1 TRBD2 CASSFGLVYEQYF TGCGCCAGCAGCTTCGGACTAGTCTACGAGCAGTACTTC
TRBJ2-7 - TRBV29-1 - CSVANSPYEQYF TGCAGCGTTGCTAACAGCCCCTACGAGCAGTACTTC
TRBJ2-4 - TRBV9 - CASSVDPLGGGGLDF TGTGCCAGCAGCGTAGACCCTTTGGGAGGGGGTGGTCTAGACTTC
TRBJ2-1 - TRBV5-6 - CASSFEESSSYNEQFF TGTGCCAGCAGCTTCGAGGAAAGTAGCTCCTACAATGAGCAGTTCTTC
TRBJ1-3 - TRBV5-4 - CASRVKGENTIYF TGTGCCAGCAGAGTGAAGGGGGAGAACACCATATATTTT
TRBJ2-3 - TRBV9 - CASSVVGTFTDTQYF TGTGCCAGCAGCGTAGTCGGCACGTTCACAGATACGCAGTATTTT
TRBJ2-7 - TRBV7-3 TRBD1 CASSPLRQGPNHEQYF TGTGCCAGCAGCCCCTTGCGACAGGGACCAAACCACGAGCAGTACTTC
TRBJ2-7 - TRBV10-2 - CASSESGVYEQYF TGCGCCAGCAGTGAGTCAGGGGTGTACGAGCAGTACTTC
TRBJ2-2 few TRBV23-1 TRBD2 CASSQPRHLWWTSGRVGELFF TGCGCCAGCAGTCAACCGAGACACCTGTGGTGGACTAGCGGGAGAGTCGGGGAGCTGTTTTTT
TRBJ2-2 - TRBV11-3 TRBD1 CASTQGGTNTGELFF TGTGCCAGCACACAAGGGGGCACGAACACCGGGGAGCTGTTTTTT
TRBJ2-3 - TRBV4-1 TRBD2 CASSQGWTSGSTDTQYF TGCGCCAGCAGCCAAGGGTGGACTAGCGGGAGCACAGATACGCAGTATTTT
TRBJ1-1 - TRBV6-1 - CASRKGGVDTEAFF TGTGCCAGCAGGAAAGGGGGAGTAGACACTGAAGCTTTCTTT
TRBJ1-5 - TRBV11-1 - CASSPGANQPQHF TGTGCCAGCAGCCCAGGAGCTAATCAGCCCCAGCATTTT
TRBJ2-7 few TRBV19 - CASTRGLHPSYEQYF TGTGCCAGTACCCGTGGACTGCACCCCTCCTACGAGCAGTACTTC
TRBJ1-1 - TRBV5-1 TRBD1 CASSPYLLTGYRASTEAFF TGCGCCAGCAGCCCCTACTTATTGACAGGGTATAGGGCTAGTACTGAAGCTTTCTTT
TRBJ1-6 - TRBV2 TRBD1 CASSDVGQGTSPLHF TGTGCCAGCAGTGATGTGGGACAGGGGACCTCACCCCTCCACTTT
TRBJ2-7 - TRBV6-5 - CASSYDRSSFYEQYF TGTGCCAGCAGTTACGACAGGTCCTCTTTCTACGAGCAGTACTTC
TRBJ1-5 - TRBV4-1 - CASSQLGNQPQHF TGCGCCAGCAGCCAGCTCGGCAATCAGCCCCAGCATTTT
TRBJ2-2 - TRBV25-1 TRBD1 CASSPGTGRMNTWELFF TGTGCCAGCAGCCCAGGGACAGGGAGGATGAACACCTGGGAGCTGTTTTTT
TRBJ2-3 - TRBV19 - CASSITGSTDTQYF TGTGCCAGTAGTATCACGGGGAGCACAGATACGCAGTATTTT
TRBJ2-3 - TRBV19 - CASSNPRRSTDTQYF TGTGCCAGTAGTAACCCTAGGCGTAGCACAGATACGCAGTATTTT
TRBJ1-2 few TRBV9 TRBD1 CASSVGTGGDGYTF TGTGCCAGCAGCGTCGGGACAGGGGGGGATGGCTACACCTTC
TRBJ1-5 - TRBV28 - CASSPGGDSNQPQHF TGTGCCAGCAGCCCAGGTGGCGATAGCAATCAGCCCCAGCATTTT
TRBJ1-5 - TRBV19 - CASSYLQGRNQPQHF TGTGCCAGTAGTTACCTACAGGGTCGCAATCAGCCCCAGCATTTT
TRBJ1-2 - TRBV12-5 - CASGLVTISNYGYTF TGTGCTAGTGGTTTGGTAACCATATCTAACTATGGCTACACCTTC
TRBJ2-3 - TRBV5-1 TRBD2 CASSPSGDTQYF TGCGCCAGCAGCCCTAGCGGAGATACGCAGTATTTT
TRBJ1-6 - TRBV6-5 - CASSYSPLARRSPLHF TGTGCCAGCAGTTACTCTCCTTTGGCTAGGCGTTCACCCCTCCACTTT
TRBJ1-1 - TRBV19 - CASSPPIVNTEAFF TGTGCCAGTAGTCCCCCAATTGTGAACACTGAAGCTTTCTTT
TRBJ2-5 - TRBV30 - CAWSVGRETQYF TGTGCCTGGAGTGTCGGTCGAGAGACCCAGTACTTC
TRBJ2-7 - TRBV11-2 TRBD1 CASSPAGQVFYEQYF TGTGCCAGCAGCCCCGCGGGACAGGTCTTCTACGAGCAGTACTTC
TRBJ2-3 few TRBV6-1 TRBD2 CASRIAGASTDTQYF TGTGCCAGCAGGATAGCGGGAGCTAGCACAGATACGCAGTATTTT
TRBJ2-5 few TRBV15 - CATSHVGGGRETQYF TGTGCCACCAGCCACGTAGGGGGGGGCCGAGAGACCCAGTACTTC
TRBJ2-1 - TRBV7-9 TRBD2 CASSLAPGLAFYNEQFF TGTGCCAGCAGCTTAGCACCGGGACTAGCCTTTTACAATGAGCAGTTCTTC